These 20 T cell receptor beta chains were sequenced from one sample in a study of T cells in Graves' hyperthyroidism and ophthalmopathy. TCR beta CDR3 regions were amplified from RNA. Initially, a first-round RT-PCR of the TCR CDR3 employed the HTBI primer set. TCRdb independently ran MiXCR on the multiplex PCR reads; one entry per CDR3 protein. The sample lists hundreds of thousands of distinct CDR3 sequences, about 14% seen once, with approximately 13% in the top ten. Input material: blood. These receptor sequences come from a woman aged 40 to 50 with Graves' hyperthyroidism.

This clonotype has at least ten counts. The rearrangement joins TRBV3-1 to TRBJ2-7; the match to TRBD2 covers 9 bases. The CDR3 length is 15 residues. Germline CDR1 LGHDT, CDR2 YNNKEL (reference sequence). V lost 4 bases to trimming and J lost 0 bases; unmatched junction nucleotides: 4. CDR3 sequence reads: CASSPLAGVSYEQYF. CDR3 nucleotides: TGTGCCAGCAGCCCATTAGCGGGAGTCTCCTACGAGCAGTACTTC.

This clonotype turned up a few times. The rearrangement links TRBV6-1 to TRBJ2-7; 7 bases line up with TRBD1. V lost 10 bases and J lost 0; bases outside the gene matches: 9. The CDR3 has 14 amino acids. Germline assignment: CDR1 MNHNS and CDR2 SASEGT. The CDR3 DNA reads as TGTGCCATTTCAGACAGGGACAGCTCCTACGAGCAGTACTTC. Its protein is CAISDRDSSYEQYF.

The chain recombines TRBV28 with TRBJ1-5, with a tentative D call TRBD1 (5 bases). This CDR3 has 15 amino acids. V was trimmed by 2 bases and J by 1 base, leaving 9 bases between them. CDR1 and CDR2 (germline): MDHEN, SYDVKM. The CDR3, as DNA: TGTGCCAGCAGTTTACTAAGACAGAGCAATCAGCCCCAGCATTTT. Amino acids: CASSLLRQSNQPQHF.

With regard to this clonotype: A read error may account for a junction end that differs from germline. The rearrangement links TRBV11-2 to TRBJ1-5, with 7 bases aligning to TRBD1. Germline values: CDR1 SGHAT, CDR2 FQNNGV. The CDR3 totals 14 residues. The CDR3 sequence: CASSDRQGVQLQHF. CDR3 sequence (DNA): TGTGCCAGCAGTGACAGACAGGGAGTTCAGCTCCAGCATTTT.

In its sample, this clonotype was seen a few times. The rearrangement uses TRBV28 and TRBJ1-2, with D perhaps TRBD1 (6 bases). Germline V gives CDR1 MDHEN, CDR2 SYDVKM. Deletions cut 8 bases from V and 6 bases from J, with 13 bases between. This CDR3 is 12 amino acids long. The CDR3 protein is CASGEGGHGYTF. CDR3 nucleotide sequence: TGTGCCAGCGGGGAGGGGGGGCATGGCTACACCTTC.

The chain recombines TRBV7-8 with TRBJ2-1; TRBD2 matches 11 bases. The CDR3 is 16 amino acids. Germline CDR1 and CDR2: SGHVS and FQNEAQ. Trimming took 4 bases from V and 7 from J; bases not matched to a gene: 9. Written as DNA, the CDR3 is TGTGCCAGCAGCTCCGACCCGGGACTAGCGGTGAATGAGCAGTTCTTC. This gives the protein CASSSDPGLAVNEQFF.

This clonotype has a handful of counts. The V gene is TRBV28, the J gene TRBJ2-2; 8 nucleotides agree with TRBD2. With 5 bases clipped from V and 11 bases from J, the junction kept 7 bases outside the gene matches. Germline V gene sequence: CDR1 MDHEN, CDR2 SYDVKM. The CDR3 covers 13 residues. DNA of the CDR3: TGTGCCAGCAGTACGCCGGGGGGGGGTGAGCTGTTTTTT. This gives the protein CASSTPGGGELFF. The entire variable domain, with the rest obtained from reference TRBV28 and TRBJ2-2, is as follows: DVKVTQSSRYLVKRTGEKVFLECVQDMDHENMFWYRQDPGLGLRLIYFSYDVKMKEKGDIPEGYSVSREKKERFSLILESASTNQTSMYLCASSTPGGGELFFGEGSRLTVL.

The table lists this clonotype with a few counts. This chain links TRBV12-3 or TRBV12-4 with TRBJ2-1; 8 bases fit TRBD2. The CDR3 length is 15 residues. J gave up 7 bases and V 6 bases, and 11 bases lay outside the gene matches. The CDR3 nucleotides are TGTGCCAGCAGACCTGGCGGGACTAGTGGGAATGAGCAGTTCTTC. Translating it yields CASRPGGTSGNEQFF.

This clonotype was seen ten or more times. The chain joins TRBV20-1 to TRBJ2-7; 13 bases agree with TRBD2. CDR3 size: 13 residues. Germline assignment: CDR1 DFQATT and CDR2 SNEGSKA (reference sequence). V gave up 6 bases and J gave up 12 bases; unmatched junction bases: 11. CDR3 region: CSASGTSGTLGYF. Here the CDR3 DNA reads TGCAGTGCCTCCGGGACTAGCGGGACCCTTGGGTACTTC.

This clonotype was seen ten or more times. The chain is built from TRBV3-1 and TRBJ1-1, with TRBD1 as a possible D gene (6 bases). This CDR3 has 16 amino acids. Per the germline V gene, CDR1 is LGHDT and CDR2 is YNNKEL (reference sequence). Trimming left V 1 base short and J 0 bases short, with 12 bases between. CDR3 sequence reads: CASSQGTGTMNTEAFF. As DNA, the CDR3 is TGTGCCAGCAGCCAAGGAACAGGGACAATGAACACTGAAGCTTTCTTT.

In its sample, this clonotype was seen many times. V gene TRBV5-1 combines with J gene TRBJ2-7, with TRBD1 matching 9 bases. Germline CDR1 and CDR2: SGHRS and YFSETQ. The length of the CDR3 is 14 residues. J gave up 3 bases and V 4 bases, and 5 bases lay outside the gene matches. Here the CDR3 reads CASSPGQGFYEQYF. The DNA for the CDR3 is TGCGCCAGCAGCCCCGGACAGGGGTTCTACGAGCAGTACTTC.

This clonotype was recorded at least ten times. The chain carries TRBV6-1 and TRBJ1-5; no definite D call. Germline CDR1 MNHNS, CDR2 SASEGT. V dropped 4 bases and J dropped 0 bases, with 10 bases sitting between them. The CDR3 runs to 15 residues. DNA for the CDR3: TGTGCCAGCAGTGCGGGGTTCTATAGCAATCAGCCCCAGCATTTT. Its protein is CASSAGFYSNQPQHF.

This clonotype was seen at least ten times. The chain carries TRBV30 and TRBJ2-4; no clear D gene. CDR1 is GTSNPN and CDR2 is SVGIG in the germline V gene (reference sequence). V gave up 1 base and J gave up 0 bases, with 10 bases separating them. CDR3 length: 15 amino acids. Here the CDR3 DNA reads TGTGCCTGGAGTGAACACAGAGTAGCCAAAAACATTCAGTACTTC. Its translation is CAWSEHRVAKNIQYF.

V gene TRBV28 combines with J gene TRBJ2-7; a weak D match, TRBD1 (5 bases). CDR1 MDHEN and CDR2 SYDVKM come from the germline V gene. Trimming cost V 8 bases and J 0 bases, with 11 bases left between them. The CDR3 length is 13 residues. The CDR3 nucleotides read TGTGCCAGCCATGGGGCGATCTCCTACGAGCAGTACTTC. Translated, it gives CASHGAISYEQYF.

This clonotype was picked up many times. V gene TRBV27 combines with J gene TRBJ2-2; D gene unclear. V was pared by 2 bases and J by 8 bases, with 6 bases between. Germline CDR1 and CDR2: MNHEY and SMNVEV (reference sequence). This CDR3 spans 12 amino acids. The CDR3 DNA is TGTGCCAGCAGTTTAATTGGAGGGGAGCTGTTTTTT. It specifies CASSLIGGELFF.

This clonotype has only a few counts. This sequence joins TRBV6-2 or TRBV6-3 and TRBJ2-5, with 9 bases lining up with TRBD1. The V and J ends lost 5 bases and 3 bases, in that order; junction bases with no gene match: 4. CDR3 length: 14 amino acids. Per the germline V gene, CDR1 is MNHEY and CDR2 is SVGEGT. CDR3 residues: CASSTWTGEETQYF. CDR3 DNA sequence: TGTGCCAGCAGTACTTGGACAGGGGAAGAGACCCAGTACTTC.

The sample holds many counts of this clonotype. DNA of the CDR3: TGTGCCAGCAGTTTATTGGGGGCCTCAAACTACGAGCAGTACTTC. Translating it yields CASSLLGASNYEQYF. The genes are TRBV28 and TRBJ2-7; TRBD1 might be the D (6 bases). V shed 1 base and J shed 3 bases, with 13 bases lying between them. The CDR3 consists of 15 residues. Germline loops: CDR1 MDHEN, CDR2 SYDVKM. The full variable domain, completed using reference TRBV28 and TRBJ2-7, is DVKVTQSSRYLVKRTGEKVFLECVQDMDHENMFWYRQDPGLGLRLIYFSYDVKMKEKGDIPEGYSVSREKKERFSLILESASTNQTSMYLCASSLLGASNYEQYFGPGTRLTVT.

CDR3 sequence (DNA): TGTGCCACCAGTACTTTGTTTAACGGGGCGGAGGGGAATGAGCAGTTCTTC. Protein sequence: CATSTLFNGAEGNEQFF. This sequence joins TRBV24-1 and TRBJ2-1; D is perhaps TRBD2 (6 bases). This CDR3 contains 17 residues. Germline V gene lookup returns CDR1 KGHDR and CDR2 SFDVKD. Trimming removed 6 bases at V and 7 bases at J, with 24 bases between.

For this clonotype: A much larger clone sits a single nucleotide away, making a read error possible. The missing conserved phenylalanine or tryptophan at the end of this CDR3 makes a read error likely. The V call is TRBV30, the J call TRBJ2-7, with 8 bases matching TRBD1. The CDR3 runs to 12 residues. Germline CDR1 is GTSNPN and CDR2 is SVGIG (reference sequence). The junction had 2 bases not matched to a gene; V was cut back by 5 bases and J by 2 bases. In nucleotides, the CDR3 is TGTGCCTGGGGACAGGGCACCTACGAGCAGTACCTC. Its protein is CAWGQGTYEQYL.

A remark on this clonotype: Since a much larger clone is just one base distant, this may be a read error. The chain carries TRBV28 and TRBJ1-2; D gene unclear. Germline V lookup: CDR1 MDHEN, CDR2 SYDVKM. Trimming took off 0 bases at V and 8 bases at J, with 13 bases between the two ends. The CDR3 length is 14 residues. The CDR3 here is CASSLWSRAQGYTF. CDR3 nucleotide sequence: TGTGCCAGCAGTTTATGGTCGAGGGCGCAGGGCTACACCTTC.